A single sample gave rise to the 14 T cell receptor beta chains below, sequenced in a study of control samples from healthy donors and cancer patients. Only in-frame clones appear in the TCRdb table, and some are missing; sequencing was by immunoSEQ multiplex PCR. The table has 100,000 or so clones, roughly 90% seen once. The sequencing input was blood. Every receptor here comes from a man aged 30 to 45 in good health.

CDR3 protein: CASSWDRTSKNIQYF. In nucleotides, the CDR3 is TGTGCCAGCAGTTGGGACAGGACGTCCAAAAACATTCAGTACTTC. This chain joins TRBV28 and TRBJ2-4; 8 bases are a match to TRBD1. Germline CDR1 and CDR2: MDHEN and SYDVKM. The junction had 4 bases not matched to a gene; V was cut back by 4 bases and J by 2 bases. This CDR3 is 15 amino acids long. The whole variable domain, filled in from reference TRBV28 and TRBJ2-4, reads DVKVTQSSRYLVKRTGEKVFLECVQDMDHENMFWYRQDPGLGLRLIYFSYDVKMKEKGDIPEGYSVSREKKERFSLILESASTNQTSMYLCASSWDRTSKNIQYFGAGTRLSVL.

The CDR3 bases are TGTGCCAGCAGTTTAGCGTTAGGGAATCAGCCCCAGCATTTT. Residues: CASSLALGNQPQHF. The rearrangement links TRBV27 to TRBJ1-5; D is undetermined. CDR1 and CDR2 from the germline V gene are MNHEY and SMNVEV (reference sequence). There are 14 residues in the CDR3. Trimming stripped 2 bases from V and 4 bases from J, with 9 bases between.

The V and J genes are TRBV7-9 and TRBJ1-2, with 9 bases fitting TRBD1. The V segment lost 6 bases and the J segment 6 bases; nucleotides outside the gene matches: 8. The CDR3 consists of 14 residues. Germline values: CDR1 SEHNR, CDR2 FQNEAQ (reference sequence). The chain's CDR3 is CASRKTGTGHGYTF. The CDR3 coding sequence is TGTGCCAGCAGAAAAACCGGGACAGGGCATGGCTACACCTTC.

This sequence joins TRBV3-1 (or the pseudogene TRBV3-2) and TRBJ1-6; TRBD1 matches 8 bases. The CDR3 is 16 amino acids. CDR1 and CDR2 (germline): LGHDT, YNNKEL (reference sequence). The V segment lost 2 bases and the J segment 8 bases; nucleotides outside the gene matches: 8. The CDR3 nucleotides read TGTGCCAGCAGCCAACTAGGACAGGGAGTTGATTCACCCCTCCACTTT. Translating gives CASSQLGQGVDSPLHF.

The rearrangement uses TRBV28 and TRBJ2-1, with TRBD2 as a possible D gene (6 bases). The CDR3 runs 18 residues. CDR1 and CDR2 (germline): MDHEN, SYDVKM. V lost 9 bases and J lost 1, with 25 bases in between. The CDR3 sequence: CASRETLTSLSSYNEQFF. The CDR3 DNA reads TGTGCCAGTAGAGAGACTTTGACTAGTTTGAGTTCCTACAATGAGCAGTTCTTC.

The chain carries TRBV19 and TRBJ2-2, with 8 positions matching TRBD2. The germline gives CDR1 LNHDA, CDR2 SQIVND (reference sequence). The V and J ends lost 4 bases and 1 base, in that order; junction bases with no gene match: 2. The CDR3 has 15 amino acids. CDR3 sequence: CASSTTSGNTGELFF. The CDR3 DNA reads as TGTGCCAGTAGTACCACTAGCGGGAACACCGGGGAGCTGTTTTTT.

J is TRBJ2-3 and V is TRBV6-2 or TRBV6-3, with TRBD2 matching 13 bases. After removal of 2 bases from V and 7 bases from J, the junction contained 6 bases not matched to a gene. Germline V gene sequence: CDR1 MNHEY, CDR2 SVGEGT. The CDR3 totals 16 residues. CDR3 loop: CASSYTGTSGTNTQYF. The CDR3, as DNA: TGTGCCAGCAGTTACACCGGGACTAGCGGGACAAATACGCAGTATTTT.

The chain joins TRBV5-6 to TRBJ1-5, with 8 nucleotides matching TRBD1. The CDR3 loop spans 18 amino acids. V gave up 2 bases and J gave up 0 bases; unmatched junction bases: 10. Germline values: CDR1 SGHDT, CDR2 YYEEEE. The chain's CDR3 is CASSFAAGGPYSNQPQHF. The DNA for the CDR3 is TGTGCCAGCAGCTTCGCTGCAGGGGGCCCTTATAGCAATCAGCCCCAGCATTTT.

The rearrangement joins TRBV29-1 to TRBJ2-5, with 10 nucleotides matching TRBD2. Germline values: CDR1 SQVTM, CDR2 ANQGSEA. After removal of 7 bases from V and 3 bases from J, the junction contained 8 bases not matched to a gene. The CDR3 runs to 14 residues. The CDR3: CSASGGAKKETQYF. CDR3 in DNA: TGCAGCGCAAGCGGGGGGGCGAAGAAAGAGACCCAGTACTTC.

This rearrangement joins TRBV4-1 to TRBJ2-5; D is undetermined. Germline lookup yields CDR1 MGHRA and CDR2 YSYEKL. Trimming cost V 3 bases and J 5 bases, with 16 bases left between them. This CDR3 has 15 amino acids. The chain's CDR3 is CASSHSSGASETQYF. Written as DNA, the CDR3 is TGCGCCAGCAGCCACTCTTCTGGCGCGTCGGAGACCCAGTACTTC.

The rearrangement uses TRBV27 and TRBJ1-1, with D unclear. Trimming removed 2 bases at V and 1 base at J, with 2 bases between. This CDR3 has 12 residues. CDR1 is MNHEY, CDR2 SMNVEV, per germline (reference sequence). CDR3 protein: CASSLGNTEAFF. CDR3 DNA: TGTGCCAGCAGTTTAGGGAACACTGAAGCTTTCTTT.

The rearrangement joins TRBV5-1 to TRBJ2-2, with 14 bases lining up with TRBD2. The CDR3 totals 18 residues. V was clipped by 3 bases and J by 2 bases; unmatched bases: 6. Germline lookup yields CDR1 SGHRS and CDR2 YFSETQ. Here the CDR3 DNA reads TGCGCCAGCAGCTGGGGGACTAGCGGGGGACTAAACACCGGGGAGCTGTTTTTT. The encoded protein is CASSWGTSGGLNTGELFF.

CDR3 amino acids: CASSATGGGTDTQYF. CDR3 sequence (DNA): TGTGCCAGCAGTGCAACAGGGGGGGGCACAGATACGCAGTATTTT. The gene calls are TRBV6-4 and TRBJ2-3, with D maybe TRBD1 (8 bases). This CDR3 has 15 amino acids. Trimming removed 4 bases at V and 1 base at J, with 12 bases between. Germline lookup yields CDR1 MRHNA and CDR2 SNTAGT.

This clone was observed a single time. The chain employs TRBV14 and TRBJ2-6; 7 nucleotides agree with TRBD2. CDR1 SGHDN and CDR2 FVKESK come from the germline V gene. V was pared by 4 bases and J by 0 bases, with 6 bases of the junction left unmatched. The CDR3 has 17 amino acids. CDR3 nucleotide sequence: TGTGCCAGCAGCCTGGCGGGAGTCAACTCTGGGGCCAACGTCCTGACTTTC. Amino acids: CASSLAGVNSGANVLTF.